The sequence of this T cell receptor beta chain was determined in a study of blood T cell dynamics during melanoma immunotherapy. The wider study: Standard first-line treatment here was pembrolizumab or nivolumab plus ipilimumab in metastatic melanoma. Whole-study results and caveats: Clones driving repertoire changes may be melanoma-specific or general immune activation.

TCRdb's copy holds only in-frame clones and misses some; the assay was immunoSEQ multiplex PCR. The table includes some 14,000 clones, approximately 84% detected once. Turning to this clone: Its antigen is not known.

Sample time point: pre-treatment baseline. Germline V lookup: CDR1 SGHDN, CDR2 FVKESK. This CDR3 region has 13 residues. Trimming took 3 bases from V and 7 from J, leaving 7 bases between them. The sequenced sample was blood, obtained from a patient treated with checkpoint blockade. This TCR derives from a human donor with melanoma. The chain joins TRBV14 to TRBJ1-6, with D uncertain. CDR3 residues: CASSQTRNSPLHF. The CDR3 coding sequence is TGTGCCAGCAGCCAGACTCGGAATTCACCCCTCCACTTT. Combining the CDR3 with reference TRBV14 and TRBJ1-6 gives the whole variable domain EAGVTQFPSHSVIEKGQTVTLRCDPISGHDNLYWYRRVMGKEIKFLLHFVKESKQDESGMPNNRFLAERTGGTYSTLKVQPAELEDSGVYFCASSQTRNSPLHFGNGTRLTVT.